Below, 18 T cell receptor beta chains from the same sample are listed, as sequenced in a study of OX40 agonist ivuxolimab in advanced cancers. Generated by immunoSEQ multiplex PCR, the TCRdb table keeps only in-frame clones and is missing some. The sample records 40,000 to 60,000 clones, around 79% being singletons. Specimen: CD4+ or CD8+ T cells sorted from blood, collected in a trial of the OX40 agonist ivuxolimab. Receptors were obtained from an adult with an advanced solid tumor such as melanoma, head and neck, liver or kidney cancer.

The rearrangement links TRBV27 to TRBJ1-2; no clear D gene. The CDR3 is made up of 16 amino acids. V lost 4 bases and J lost 2, with 17 bases in between. The germline CDR1 and CDR2 sequences are MNHEY and SMNVEV (reference sequence). The CDR3 spells CASSSHRGMINYGYTF. The CDR3 nucleotides are TGTGCCAGCAGTTCACACCGGGGAATGATCAACTATGGCTACACCTTC.

The chain is built from TRBV10-2 and TRBJ2-7, with a weak D call TRBD1 (6 bases). The V and J ends lost 3 bases and 9 bases respectively, with 15 bases between them. The CDR3 has 13 residues. Germline lookup yields CDR1 WSHSY and CDR2 SAAADI. CDR3 sequence: CASSDPPGQLQYF. The DNA for the CDR3 is TGCGCCAGCAGTGACCCCCCTGGACAGCTGCAGTACTTC.

V is TRBV4-2 and J is TRBJ1-2; 11 bases agree with TRBD1. The CDR3 is made up of 16 amino acids. Per the germline V gene, CDR1 is LGHNA and CDR2 is YNFKEQ. Unmatched junction bases numbered 8, after V lost 0 bases and J lost 8 bases. As DNA, the CDR3 is TGTGCCAGCAGCCAAGAAGGAGGACAGGGGGCAAAGGGCTACACCTTC. This translates into CASSQEGGQGAKGYTF.

V gene TRBV19 combines with J gene TRBJ1-3; tentative D call: TRBD1 (5 bases). This CDR3 has 14 amino acids. Germline V gene lookup returns CDR1 LNHDA and CDR2 SQIVND (reference sequence). V was pared by 5 bases and J by 2 bases, with 10 bases between. The CDR3 nucleotides are TGTGCCAGTAGTGTCCAGACAGCTGGAAACACCATATATTTT. Translated, it gives CASSVQTAGNTIYF.

The V and J genes are TRBV5-6 and TRBJ2-7, with a weak D call TRBD2 (5 bases). The CDR3 loop spans 15 amino acids. Germline V gene sequence: CDR1 SGHDT, CDR2 YYEEEE. The germline V and J ends were trimmed by 0 bases and 5 bases, with 15 bases remaining between them. In DNA form, the CDR3 reads TGTGCCAGCAGCTTGGTAGAGGGCATAAGAAACGAGCAGTACTTC. Translating it yields CASSLVEGIRNEQYF.

The chain carries TRBV5-4 and TRBJ2-5; possibly TRBD2 for D (5 bases). This CDR3 is 15 amino acids long. Germline V gene lookup returns CDR1 SGHNT and CDR2 YYREEE (reference sequence). V was shortened by 4 bases and J by 0 bases, with 13 bases between the two germline ends. The CDR3 sequence is CASSRPRANQETQYF. The CDR3 nucleotides read TGTGCCAGCAGCCGCCCGCGGGCGAACCAAGAGACCCAGTACTTC.

The rearrangement links TRBV9 to TRBJ2-3; D remains ambiguous. Germline values: CDR1 SGDLS, CDR2 YYNGEE. The V and J ends lost 7 bases and 6 bases respectively, with 9 bases between them. The CDR3 covers 11 residues. CDR3 region: CASGVADTQYF. The CDR3 DNA follows: TGTGCCAGCGGGGTGGCGGATACGCAGTATTTT.

The rearrangement joins TRBV7-2 to TRBJ2-1; D is undetermined. This CDR3 is 13 amino acids long. V was cut by 7 bases and J by 8 bases, with 15 bases left in between. Looked up from germline, CDR1 is SGHTA and CDR2 is FQGNSA. The CDR3 DNA sequence: TGTGCCAGCAACCCGGTTCTAGATGATGAGCAGTTCTTC. It encodes CASNPVLDDEQFF.

The V gene is TRBV5-5, the J gene TRBJ2-2, with D possibly being TRBD2 (7 bases). The CDR3 extends over 16 amino acids. The germline V and J ends were trimmed by 1 base and 4 bases, with 14 bases remaining between them. From germline, CDR1 is SGHKS and CDR2 YYEKEE (reference sequence). The CDR3 bases are TGTGCCAGCAGCTTGAATACAGGGAGGGGCACCGGGGAGCTGTTTTTT. Translation gives CASSLNTGRGTGELFF.

This clone occurred once. V and J are TRBV2 and TRBJ1-1; D gene uncertain. V was cut by 6 bases and J by 0 bases, with 8 bases left in between. The CDR3 length is 13 residues. Germline CDR1 reads SNHLY; CDR2 reads FYNNEI. Here the CDR3 DNA reads TGTGCCAGCAGCCTACTGATGAACACTGAAGCTTTCTTT. Translating it yields CASSLLMNTEAFF.

V usage is TRBV5-1 and J usage is TRBJ2-3, with 8 bases matching TRBD2. Germline V gene sequence: CDR1 SGHRS, CDR2 YFSETQ. This CDR3 spans 15 amino acids. Trimming cost V 4 bases and J 0 bases; bases outside gene matches: 4. CDR3 sequence reads: CASSVQRGSTDTQYF. The CDR3 coding sequence is TGCGCCAGCAGCGTCCAGCGGGGGAGCACAGATACGCAGTATTTT.

The chain has TRBV9 and TRBJ1-2, with TRBD1 as a possible D gene (5 bases). Trimming took off 4 bases at V and 9 bases at J, with 16 bases between the two ends. Germline CDR1 and CDR2: SGDLS and YYNGEE. The CDR3 runs 13 residues. The CDR3 sequence is CASSTQESVSYTF. The CDR3 DNA follows: TGTGCCAGCAGCACACAGGAGTCTGTAAGCTACACCTTC.

This clone was seen only once. The gene calls are TRBV30 and TRBJ2-7; D might be TRBD1 (5 bases). The CDR3 is 16 amino acids. Trimming stripped 0 bases from V and 0 bases from J, with 15 bases between. The germline V gene has CDR1 GTSNPN and CDR2 SVGIG (reference sequence). The CDR3 region is CAWSVYGQGSSYEQYF. CDR3 nucleotide sequence: TGTGCCTGGAGTGTATATGGTCAGGGAAGCTCCTACGAGCAGTACTTC.

This chain uses TRBV28 with TRBJ1-2, with D possibly matching TRBD1 (6 bases). The germline CDR1 and CDR2 sequences are MDHEN and SYDVKM. The CDR3 runs to 15 residues. The ends were cut back, 4 bases at V and 1 base at J, with 13 bases in the middle. This CDR3 is CASSSQGSVNYGYTF. As DNA, the CDR3 is TGTGCCAGCAGTTCCCAGGGGAGCGTTAACTATGGCTACACCTTC.

The chain employs TRBV19 and TRBJ2-3, with 7 nucleotides matching TRBD2. V shed 7 bases, J shed 6 bases, and the junction held 10 bases outside the gene matches. The CDR3 loop spans 14 amino acids. Germline loops: CDR1 LNHDA, CDR2 SQIVND (reference sequence). In DNA, the CDR3 is TGTGCCAGTAATCGCGGGAGAAGGAGTGATACGCAGTATTTT. It codes for CASNRGRRSDTQYF.

The rearrangement links TRBV7-3 to TRBJ2-1, with D tentatively TRBD1 (6 bases). Germline CDR1 and CDR2: SGHTA and FQGTGA. Trimming stripped 6 bases from V and 5 bases from J, with 17 bases between. CDR3 length equals 15 residues. CDR3 residues: CASRLDGQKHNEQFF. CDR3 DNA sequence: TGTGCCAGCAGGTTAGATGGACAGAAACACAATGAGCAGTTCTTC.

The rearrangement uses TRBV7-6 and TRBJ2-6; D remains ambiguous. Trimming stripped 0 bases from V and 0 bases from J, with 9 bases between. CDR1 and CDR2 from the germline V gene are SGHVS and FNYEAQ. The CDR3 consists of 17 residues. The CDR3 is CASSLARRSSGANVLTF. The CDR3 DNA follows: TGTGCCAGCAGCTTAGCCCGAAGAAGCTCTGGGGCCAACGTCCTGACTTTC.

The genes are TRBV5-5 and TRBJ2-7; D possibly corresponds to TRBD2 (6 bases). V dropped 4 bases and J dropped 1 base, with 12 bases sitting between them. Germline CDR1 reads SGHKS; CDR2 reads YYEKEE (reference sequence). This CDR3 contains 14 residues. The CDR3 DNA follows: TGTGCCAGCAGCACCGCGGGGCCATCCTACGAGCAGTACTTC. It yields the protein CASSTAGPSYEQYF.